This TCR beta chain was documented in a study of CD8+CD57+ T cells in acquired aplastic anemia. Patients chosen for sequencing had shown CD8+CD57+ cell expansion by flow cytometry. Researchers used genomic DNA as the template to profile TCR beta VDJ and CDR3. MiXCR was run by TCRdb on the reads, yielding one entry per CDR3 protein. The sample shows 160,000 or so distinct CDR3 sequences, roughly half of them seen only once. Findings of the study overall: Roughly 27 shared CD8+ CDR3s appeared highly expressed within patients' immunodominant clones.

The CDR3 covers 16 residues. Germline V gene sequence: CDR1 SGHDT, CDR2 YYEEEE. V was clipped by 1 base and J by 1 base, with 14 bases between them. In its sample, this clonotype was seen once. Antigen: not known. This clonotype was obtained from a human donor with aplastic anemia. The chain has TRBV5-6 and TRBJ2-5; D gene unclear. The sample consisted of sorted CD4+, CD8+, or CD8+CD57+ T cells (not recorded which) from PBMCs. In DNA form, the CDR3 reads TGTGCCAGCAGCTTGAGGCAGCCCGGGCCCCAAGAGACCCAGTACTTC. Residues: CASSLRQPGPQETQYF.